This TCR beta chain was profiled in a study of OX40 agonist ivuxolimab in advanced cancers. At the level of the whole study: Ivuxolimab was an agonistic, fully human IgG2 monoclonal antibody directed against OX40 (CD134), a costimulatory receptor. Prior anti-PD-1, anti-PD-L1 or anti-CTLA-4 therapy was permitted, and checkpoint inhibitors had been received by about two fifths of dose-escalation patients. The paper reports the monotherapy dose-escalation portion (N ≈ 52 patients) of the phase I ivuxolimab trial. The dose-escalation cohort was 80% to 90% male with a mean age of roughly 62 years, ranging from about 20 to 80. Of the approximately 50 dose-escalation patients, hepatocellular carcinoma was present in 19, melanoma in approximately 15, renal cell carcinoma in 9 and head and neck cancer in 9. Intravenous ivuxolimab was administered to patients every 2 weeks at six dose levels: 0.01, 0.1, 0.3, 1.5, 3 and 10 mg/kg. Partial responses occurred in three dose-escalation patients: two with cutaneous melanoma and one with hepatocellular carcinoma. Peripheral TCRbeta sequencing was intended to test whether TCR sequence diversity was altered and clonal T-cell expansion was caused by ivuxolimab. Results the study describes overall, beyond this receptor: Clonal expansion of both CD4+ and CD8+ blood T cells was observed from baseline to week 6 at doses 0.1 to 3.0 mg/kg. Low levels of normalized T-cell clonal expansion were also shown by some nonresponding patients. After ivuxolimab, expanded clones were on average more numerous among CD8+ T cells than among CD4+ T cells. The antigen specificity of the peripheral T cells that underwent clonal expansion was not determined. In the 0.1-3.0 mg/kg groups, partial responders had among the lowest normalized peripheral clonal expansion, particularly in CD8+ T cells.

This clone has just one count. The clone's antigen remains unknown. No base qualities exist here, and no much larger clone lies one base off it. The cysteine opens and the phenylalanine closes a CDR3 of 12 amino acids. The entry retains the CDR3 DNA only, 36 bases that are in frame from base 1. In the germline V gene (reference sequence), CDR1 corresponds to LNHDA and CDR2 to SQIVND. V has 6 bases trimmed and J has 4 bases trimmed; junction bases matching no gene number 3. The trial excluded patients who had a history of autoimmune disease or who were on systemic immunosuppression. Peripheral blood for TCR sequencing was collected from all dose cohorts at baseline, on cycle 4 day 1, and on cycle 7 day 1. The samples were taken from a phase I, first-in-human, multicenter, open-label dose-escalation trial of ivuxolimab. The trial enrolled adults with locally advanced or metastatic head and neck squamous cell, hepatocellular, melanoma or renal cell carcinoma. Before TCR sequencing, CD4+ T cells and CD8+ T cells were sorted from peripheral blood as separate populations.

Genomic DNA was extracted from sorted cells for sequencing of the TCRbeta CDR3 region. The immunoSEQ Assay was used to sequence the TCRbeta CDR3 regions. Imported from immuneACCESS, the table was reduced by TCRdb to in-frame sequences with V and J called. These copies leave out some clones; in studies compared against another copy, an unresolved V gene accounts for under half, and the cause of the remainder is not known. This sample comprises around 94,000 clones, 70% to 85% of them detected only once. The top ten constitute 3% to 4.5% of the sample. The material was CD4+ or CD8+ T cells sorted from blood, obtained in a trial of the OX40 agonist ivuxolimab. Recombination connected TRBV19 to TRBJ2-7, and TRBD2 aligns with 7 junction nucleotides. The clonotype was recovered from an adult with an advanced solid tumor such as melanoma, head and neck, liver or kidney cancer. The CDR3 reads as follows: CASRGGPYEQYF. The nucleotide sequence reads as follows: TGTGCCAGTAGGGGAGGGCCGTACGAGCAGTACTTC.